One and the same sample provided the 16 T cell receptor beta chains below, sequenced in a study of blood T cell repertoires in COVID-19. Sequencing was performed with immunoSEQ multiplex PCR; in TCRdb, only in-frame clones are kept and a portion is missing. The sample lists roughly 80,000 clones; about 83% were seen once. The sample consisted of peripheral blood. These receptors all come from a woman aged 55 to 70 with acute or convalescent COVID-19.

The rearrangement uses TRBV5-4 and TRBJ1-1; D is unresolved. Germline V gene lookup returns CDR1 SGHNT and CDR2 YYREEE (reference sequence). The CDR3 sequence is 14 residues long. V was pared by 1 base and J by 1 base, with 8 bases between. As DNA, the CDR3 is TGTGCCAGCAGCTTGAGCCGAACGAACACTGAAGCTTTCTTT. It encodes CASSLSRTNTEAFF. Supplemented by reference TRBV5-4 and TRBJ1-1, the full variable domain reads ETGVTQSPTHLIKTRGQQVTLRCSSQSGHNTVSWYQQALGQGPQFIFQYYREEENGRGNFPPRFSGLQFPNYSSELNVNALELDDSALYLCASSLSRTNTEAFFGQGTRLTVV.

The chain recombines TRBV3-1 (or the pseudogene TRBV3-2) with TRBJ1-2, with TRBD1 matching 12 bases. This CDR3 region has 15 residues. Per the germline V gene, CDR1 is LGHDT and CDR2 is YNNKEL (reference sequence). Trimming at V came to 4 bases and at J to 7 bases, leaving 7 bases not matched to a gene. CDR3 residues: CASSPTGTGGAGYTF. In nucleotides, the CDR3 is TGTGCCAGCAGCCCAACTGGGACAGGGGGCGCTGGCTACACCTTC.

V is TRBV10-3 and J is TRBJ2-1; the match to TRBD2 covers 7 bases. The germline V gene encodes CDR1 ENHRY and CDR2 SYGVKD. J gave up 4 bases and V 3 bases, and 15 bases lay outside the gene matches. There are 18 residues in the CDR3. The CDR3 sequence: CAISELSSGGSGYNEQFF. The CDR3 bases are TGTGCCATCAGTGAACTCTCCTCGGGCGGGAGTGGGTACAATGAGCAGTTCTTC.

The table lists this clone with a count of one. The chain joins TRBV9 to TRBJ2-3, with a tentative D call TRBD2 (6 bases). The CDR3 has 15 residues. Trimming pared 5 bases from V and 8 bases from J, leaving 21 bases between. CDR1 is SGDLS, CDR2 YYNGEE, per germline. The CDR3 coding sequence is TGTGCCAGCAGGCCCTTCGGGGGACCACAGGTTACGCAGTATTTT. It specifies CASRPFGGPQVTQYF.

The chain joins TRBV6-5 to TRBJ2-2; D ambiguous. The V end lost 7 bases, the J end lost 1 base, and 4 bases lay between the germline ends. The CDR3 is 12 amino acids. Germline V gene sequence: CDR1 MNHEY, CDR2 SVGAGI. CDR3 DNA sequence: TGTGCCAGCAACGGGAACACCGGGGAGCTGTTTTTT. Its translation: CASNGNTGELFF.

This clone has just one count. The chain recombines TRBV18 with TRBJ1-2; TRBD1 matches 8 bases. This CDR3 contains 15 residues. Unmatched junction bases numbered 4, after V lost 4 bases and J lost 0 bases. In germline, CDR1 is KGHSH, CDR2 LQKENI. DNA for the CDR3: TGTGCCAGCTCACTCGGGACAGGAGCTAACTATGGCTACACCTTC. This gives the protein CASSLGTGANYGYTF.

V usage is TRBV27 and J usage is TRBJ2-2; 15 nucleotides match TRBD2. With V trimmed by 4 bases and J by 3 bases, 6 bases remained unmatched. The CDR3 loop spans 18 amino acids. Per germline, CDR1 MNHEY and CDR2 SMNVEV (reference sequence). The CDR3: CASSSAGTSGRYTGELFF. Here the CDR3 DNA reads TGTGCCAGCAGTTCAGCCGGGACTAGCGGGAGGTACACCGGGGAGCTGTTTTTT.

The gene calls are TRBV7-2 and TRBJ1-4, with 8 positions matching TRBD1. The CDR3 runs 15 residues. After removal of 5 bases from V and 6 bases from J, the junction contained 8 bases not matched to a gene. Germline V gene lookup returns CDR1 SGHTA and CDR2 FQGNSA. In DNA form, the CDR3 reads TGTGCCAGCAGCAACAGACAGGGGCCGGATGAAAAACTGTTTTTT. The encoded protein is CASSNRQGPDEKLFF.

In this sample, this clone turned up once. The gene calls are TRBV30 and TRBJ1-5; no definite D call. V was trimmed by 3 bases and J by 3 bases, leaving 12 bases between them. Looked up from germline, CDR1 is GTSNPN and CDR2 is SVGIG (reference sequence). The length of the CDR3 is 14 residues. CDR3 sequence reads: CAWSYWGANQPQHF. In nucleotides, the CDR3 is TGTGCCTGGAGCTACTGGGGAGCCAATCAGCCCCAGCATTTT.

The chain is built from TRBV19 and TRBJ1-2; 9 nucleotides match TRBD1. CDR1 LNHDA and CDR2 SQIVND come from the germline V gene (reference sequence). CDR3 length: 14 residues. V trimming: 8 bases; J trimming: 6 bases; junction bases outside the gene matches: 10. CDR3 nucleotides: TGTGCCAGTGTAGGGACAGGGTCGGCTGATGGCTACACCTTC. Its protein product is CASVGTGSADGYTF.

This chain connects TRBV6-2 or TRBV6-3 to TRBJ2-5, with TRBD1 matching over 7 bases. This CDR3 contains 13 residues. The trim removed 5 bases at V and 4 bases at J, leaving 4 bases unmatched. Germline-derived CDR1 and CDR2 are MNHEY and SVGEGT. CDR3 region: CASSDRVGETQYF. In DNA form, the CDR3 reads TGTGCCAGCAGTGACAGGGTAGGAGAGACCCAGTACTTC.

The chain combines TRBV6-5 with TRBJ1-2; weak D call: TRBD1 (5 bases). Germline V gene data show CDR1 as MNHEY and CDR2 as SVGAGI. Trimming left V 0 bases short and J 3 bases short, with 5 bases between. This CDR3 has 13 residues. This CDR3 reads CASSYSTDYGYTF. CDR3 in DNA: TGTGCCAGCAGTTACTCGACAGACTATGGCTACACCTTC.

There are many counts of this clone. The chain joins TRBV30 to TRBJ2-7; tentatively, D is TRBD2 (6 bases). The germline V and J ends were trimmed by 2 bases and 3 bases, with 17 bases remaining between them. The germline V gene has CDR1 GTSNPN and CDR2 SVGIG (reference sequence). The CDR3 covers 15 residues. CDR3 amino acids: CAWSPPDYIGYEQYF. The CDR3 bases are TGTGCCTGGAGTCCCCCGGACTATATAGGCTACGAGCAGTACTTC.

The chain uses TRBV5-4 and TRBJ1-2; 9 bases map to TRBD1. After removal of 3 bases from V and 3 bases from J, the junction contained 6 bases not matched to a gene. CDR1 and CDR2 from the germline V gene are SGHNT and YYREEE (reference sequence). CDR3 length: 15 residues. The CDR3 sequence: CASSSSTGGYYGYTF. Written as DNA, the CDR3 is TGTGCCAGCAGCTCTTCGACAGGGGGATACTATGGCTACACCTTC. Using reference TRBV5-4 and TRBJ1-2 for the parts outside the CDR3, the full variable domain is ETGVTQSPTHLIKTRGQQVTLRCSSQSGHNTVSWYQQALGQGPQFIFQYYREEENGRGNFPPRFSGLQFPNYSSELNVNALELDDSALYLCASSSSTGGYYGYTFGSGTRLTVV.

This chain uses TRBV7-2 with TRBJ1-2, with D perhaps matching TRBD1 (6 bases). This CDR3 is built from 16 residues. V gave up 5 bases and J gave up 5 bases, with 21 bases separating them. Germline V CDR1 and CDR2: SGHTA, FQGNSA. The CDR3 is CASSHGGVGQFYGYTF. The CDR3 region has the DNA TGTGCCAGCAGCCACGGTGGGGTCGGACAGTTTTATGGCTACACCTTC.

J is TRBJ2-3 and V is TRBV5-4, with 7 bases aligning to TRBD1. This CDR3 has 15 residues. Per germline, CDR1 SGHNT and CDR2 YYREEE (reference sequence). V gave up 0 bases and J gave up 6 bases; unmatched junction bases: 7. CDR3 amino acids: CASSLVGGAMDTQYF. The CDR3, as DNA: TGTGCCAGCAGCTTGGTAGGGGGCGCTATGGATACGCAGTATTTT.